This paragraph reports one T cell receptor beta chain. This clone was detected only a few times. Its antigen is currently not known. No much larger clone exists at a distance of one base, and base qualities are not known. TCRbeta CDR3 regions were amplified from genomic DNA by means of the immunoSEQ Assay, a bias-controlled multiplex PCR. The source study handled its data this way. Within the assay, amplification of reference gene primers was used to estimate how many nucleated cells each sample contained. To quantify the absolute abundance of each unique TCRbeta CDR3 rearrangement, sequence reads were collapsed and filtered. For each sample, productive Simpson clonality was calculated by taking the square root of Simpson's diversity index across productive rearrangements. TCRdb holds this immuneACCESS table with in-frame rearrangements only. Some clones are missing; in checked studies, unresolved V genes explain under half, and the rest has no known cause. V, J and clone size were drawn from that table, and D and trimming were deduced from the DNA. In this sample the table shows over 300,000 clones, more than 70% of which occur a single time. Clones ranked in the top ten supply around 6% of the sample.

The record originates from a study of blood T cell repertoires in COVID-19 (dated by TCRdb to 2019 to 2021). About the study as a whole: Collaborator samples came from the United States, Italy and Spain and covered acute and convalescent phases of COVID-19. The material from the prospective study consisted of cDNA or gDNA derived from T cells, B-cell-depleted T cells, or PBMCs. A freely available public database, intended as a resource for researchers studying the immune response to SARS-CoV-2, is where the repertoires were released. The samples were drawn from the first 160 participants of the ongoing ImmuneRACE study and from 1,254 subjects provided by 6 global collaborators. Where available, HLA class I and class II types were taken from metadata supplied by the sample provider and were not determined by assay-based typing. The sample metadata nearly always contained a de-identified subject ID, COVID-19 status, age in years and sex. Deeply sampled blood TCRbeta repertoires from subjects exposed to, actively infected with, or recovered from COVID-19 were included in the dataset.

Samples from volunteer blood donors who had recovered from COVID-19 were contributed by a second Seattle source. Whole blood was collected in K2EDTA tubes by collaborating institutions according to the institutions' own protocols. Collaborator samples were shipped for TCRbeta analysis as frozen whole blood, isolated PBMCs, or DNA extracted from either sample type. The investigation overall reported the following: Clinical and demographic metadata were provided uncurated, with the amount varying by source and participant.

Input material: peripheral blood. This clonotype was obtained from a man aged 18 to 29 who had recovered from COVID-19.

The CDR3 region: CASSLGLLNEQFF. The DNA is as follows: TGTGCCAGCAGCCTAGGCCTCCTCAATGAGCAGTTCTTC. The chain couples TRBV12-3 or TRBV12-4 to TRBJ2-1; no confident D gene assignment can be made. There are 13 amino acids in the CDR3, from cysteine to phenylalanine inclusive. The kept DNA is CDR3 alone, 39 bases in frame from the first base. The junction carries 12 bases between V and J, which are trimmed by 6 bases and 6 bases respectively.